This T cell receptor (beta chain) was captured by sequencing in a study of OX40 agonist ivuxolimab in advanced cancers. Turning to the study itself: Patients in dose escalation had liver, melanoma, kidney or head and neck cancers.

Method: immunoSEQ multiplex PCR; TCRdb's copy keeps in-frame clones and lacks some. The sample lists about 73,000 clones, over 80% occurring once. The CDR3 covers 13 residues. The ends were cut back, 3 bases at V and 2 bases at J, with 8 bases in the middle. Per germline, CDR1 ENHRY and CDR2 SYGVKD. This clone was seen a handful of times. Distinct nucleotide sequences in the sample also encode this CDR3. The clonotype originates from an adult with an advanced solid tumor such as melanoma, head and neck, liver or kidney cancer. Material: CD4+ or CD8+ T cells sorted from blood, obtained in a trial of the OX40 agonist ivuxolimab. The genes are TRBV10-3 and TRBJ2-7; a possible D gene is TRBD2 (6 bases). The DNA of the CDR3 is TGTGCCATCAGTGATAGCGGTCCCTACGAGCAGTACTTC. Encoded protein: CAISDSGPYEQYF.